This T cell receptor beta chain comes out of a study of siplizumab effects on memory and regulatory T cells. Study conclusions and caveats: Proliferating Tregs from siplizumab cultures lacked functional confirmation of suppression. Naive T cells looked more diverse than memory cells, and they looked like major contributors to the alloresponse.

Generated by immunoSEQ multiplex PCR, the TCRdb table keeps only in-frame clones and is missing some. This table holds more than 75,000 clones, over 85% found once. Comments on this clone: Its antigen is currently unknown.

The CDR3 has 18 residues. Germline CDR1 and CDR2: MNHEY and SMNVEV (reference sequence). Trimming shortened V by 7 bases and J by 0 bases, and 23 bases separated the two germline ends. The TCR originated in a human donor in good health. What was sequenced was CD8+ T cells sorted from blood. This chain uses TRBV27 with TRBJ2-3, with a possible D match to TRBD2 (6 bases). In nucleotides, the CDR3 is TGTGCCAGCACCCCCCGGGGATTTAGCGGCTCTAGCACAGATACGCAGTATTTT. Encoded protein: CASTPRGFSGSSTDTQYF.